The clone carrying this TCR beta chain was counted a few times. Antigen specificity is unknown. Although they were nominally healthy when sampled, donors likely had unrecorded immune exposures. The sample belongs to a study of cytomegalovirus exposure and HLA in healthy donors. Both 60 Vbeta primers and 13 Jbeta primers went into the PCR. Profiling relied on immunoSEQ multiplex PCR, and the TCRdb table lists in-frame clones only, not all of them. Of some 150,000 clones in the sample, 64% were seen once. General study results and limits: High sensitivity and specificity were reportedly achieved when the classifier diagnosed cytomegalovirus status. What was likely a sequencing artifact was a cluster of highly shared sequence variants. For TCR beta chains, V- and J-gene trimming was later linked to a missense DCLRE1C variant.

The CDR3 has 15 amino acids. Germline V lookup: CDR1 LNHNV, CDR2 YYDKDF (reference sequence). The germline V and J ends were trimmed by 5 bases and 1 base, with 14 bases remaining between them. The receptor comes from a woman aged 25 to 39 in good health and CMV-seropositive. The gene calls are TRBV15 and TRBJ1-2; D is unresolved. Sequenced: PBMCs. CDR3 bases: TGTGCCACCAGCGAGGGTTCGGGAGGTAACTATGGCTACACCTTC. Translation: CATSEGSGGNYGYTF.